These 3 T cell receptor beta chains came from one sample sequenced in a study of patients and donors after allogeneic stem cell transplantation. TCRdb processed the RT-PCR reads anew with MiXCR; each CDR3 protein has one entry. The sample carries about 410,000 distinct CDR3 sequences, around 15% recorded once. Sequencing was done on a sample of blood, either unsorted or a sorted T cell fraction (not recorded which). These receptors all come from a human donor who was either an allogeneic HSCT recipient or a stem cell or donor lymphocyte infusion donor (not recorded which). It is not recorded whose cells these are; they may come from a transplant donor.

This clonotype was counted a few times. The chain joins TRBV5-1 to TRBJ1-6; 7 bases fit TRBD1. With V trimmed by 4 bases and J by 10 bases, 8 bases remained unmatched. The CDR3 length is 14 residues. In germline, CDR1 is SGHRS, CDR2 YFSETQ. The CDR3 reads CASSPGGKSSPLHF. DNA for the CDR3: TGCGCCAGCAGCCCAGGGGGGAAGTCGTCACCCCTCCACTTT.

This clonotype occurred many times. The rearrangement uses TRBV3-1 and TRBJ1-2; D perhaps matches TRBD1 (5 bases). This CDR3 comprises 18 residues. In germline, CDR1 is LGHDT, CDR2 YNNKEL (reference sequence). V shed 1 base and J shed 0 bases, with 18 bases lying between them. The CDR3 DNA sequence: TGTGCCAGCAGCCAAGTTGATGGGTTCAGGGCTCCTAACTATGGCTACACCTTC. Its translation: CASSQVDGFRAPNYGYTF.

This clonotype showed up just a few times. The rearrangement uses TRBV30 and TRBJ2-7; D perhaps matches TRBD1 (6 bases). CDR3 length equals 13 residues. V dropped 3 bases and J dropped 5 bases, with 14 bases sitting between them. Germline CDR1 GTSNPN, CDR2 SVGIG (reference sequence). CDR3: CAWRSGVGNEQYF. The CDR3 DNA sequence: TGTGCCTGGAGGTCAGGGGTAGGCAACGAGCAGTACTTC.